The next 13 T cell receptor beta chains were all read from a single sample in a study of cytomegalovirus exposure and HLA in healthy donors. Primers included in the PCR were 60 Vbeta and 13 Jbeta primers. Libraries were prepared by immunoSEQ multiplex PCR; TCRdb keeps only in-frame clonotypes and omits some of them. The sample includes about 130,000 clones, roughly 80% of them seen just once. The sequenced sample was PBMCs. The source is a female donor in good health and CMV-seronegative.

Written as DNA, the CDR3 is TGCAGCGGCCAAGGACGGGGGAACACTGAAGCTTTCTTT. Protein: CSGQGRGNTEAFF. The chain is built from TRBV29-1 and TRBJ1-1; no clear D. Per germline, CDR1 SQVTM and CDR2 ANQGSEA. V lost 7 bases and J lost 1, with 13 bases in between. This CDR3 has 13 residues.

This chain connects TRBV5-1 to TRBJ1-4, with D tentatively TRBD1 (5 bases). The germline V gene has CDR1 SGHRS and CDR2 YFSETQ. This CDR3 comprises 14 residues. Trimming stripped 4 bases from V and 4 bases from J, with 11 bases between. Here the CDR3 reads CASSRTLDNEKLFF. For the CDR3, the DNA is TGCGCCAGCAGCCGGACATTGGATAATGAAAAACTGTTTTTT. The complete variable domain, with remaining parts taken from reference TRBV5-1 and TRBJ1-4, reads KAGVTQTPRYLIKTRGQQVTLSCSPISGHRSVSWYQQTPGQGLQFLFEYFSETQRNKGNFPGRFSGRQFSNSRSEMNVSTLELGDSALYLCASSRTLDNEKLFFGSGTQLSVL.

This sequence joins TRBV11-2 and TRBJ2-7; weak D call: TRBD2 (6 bases). This CDR3 is 16 amino acids long. From germline, CDR1 is SGHAT and CDR2 FQNNGV. Trimming took 5 bases from V and 2 from J, leaving 19 bases between them. The CDR3 spells CASSPINWRGAYEQYF. The CDR3 nucleotides are TGTGCCAGCAGCCCCATTAACTGGCGGGGAGCCTACGAGCAGTACTTC. The whole variable domain, remainder taken from reference TRBV11-2 and TRBJ2-7, is EAGVAQSPRYKIIEKRQSVAFWCNPISGHATLYWYQQILGQGPKLLIQFQNNGVVDDSQLPKDRFSAERLKGVDSTLKIQPAKLEDSAVYLCASSPINWRGAYEQYFGPGTRLTVT.

This sequence joins TRBV18 and TRBJ2-5, with 10 bases that match TRBD1. Unmatched junction bases numbered 3, after V lost 6 bases and J lost 5 bases. The germline gives CDR1 KGHSH, CDR2 LQKENI. This CDR3 spans 13 amino acids. This CDR3 reads CASSTGGRETQYF. As DNA, the CDR3 is TGTGCCAGCTCGACAGGGGGCCGGGAGACCCAGTACTTC.

Points on this clone: The CDR3 carries no conserved terminal phenylalanine or tryptophan, so it likely arises from a read error. The rearrangement joins TRBV5-1 to TRBJ1-2; D gene uncertain. Germline-derived CDR1 and CDR2 are SGHRS and YFSETQ. The CDR3 covers 15 residues. Trimming took off 0 bases at V and 2 bases at J, with 11 bases between the two ends. The CDR3 here is CASSLGQAVNYGYTS. DNA for the CDR3: TGCGCCAGCAGCTTGGGGCAAGCTGTGAACTATGGCTACACCTCC.

The V gene is TRBV6-1, the J gene TRBJ2-2, with 8 bases aligning to TRBD1. The germline CDR1 and CDR2 sequences are MNHNS and SASEGT. The J segment lost 5 bases and the V segment lost 1 base, leaving 6 bases of the junction unmatched. CDR3 length: 16 residues. Here the CDR3 DNA reads TGTGCCAGCAGTGAAGGGACAGGGTTATCTACCGGGGAGCTGTTTTTT. Translated: CASSEGTGLSTGELFF.

This clone was observed a handful of times. V is TRBV13 and J is TRBJ1-1; 10 bases map to TRBD1. V lost 5 bases and J lost 4; bases outside the gene matches: 4. The CDR3 runs 14 residues. Germline V gives CDR1 PRHDT, CDR2 FYEKMQ (reference sequence). CDR3 DNA: TGTGCCAGCAGCGGGGGACAGGGGATCACTGAAGCTTTCTTT. Translated: CASSGGQGITEAFF.

V gene TRBV7-3 combines with J gene TRBJ2-7; no firm D call. Deletions cut 4 bases from V and 4 bases from J, with 17 bases between. The CDR3 extends over 15 amino acids. Germline CDR1 is SGHTA and CDR2 is FQGTGA. The CDR3 protein is CASSWCEFPIYEQYF. As DNA, the CDR3 is TGTGCCAGCAGCTGGTGTGAGTTCCCTATATACGAGCAGTACTTC.

The V gene is TRBV7-2, the J gene TRBJ2-7; D perhaps matches TRBD1 (5 bases). Germline V gene sequence: CDR1 SGHTA, CDR2 FQGNSA. Deletions cut 2 bases from V and 6 bases from J, with 14 bases between. The CDR3 is 14 amino acids. The CDR3 is CASSLSRPQGEQYF. CDR3 nucleotides: TGTGCCAGCAGCTTATCGAGACCGCAGGGCGAGCAGTACTTC.

V is TRBV29-1 and J is TRBJ2-1, with 15 nucleotides matching TRBD2. The CDR3 extends over 19 amino acids. The V and J ends lost 4 bases and 3 bases, in that order; junction bases with no gene match: 13. Per the germline V gene, CDR1 is SQVTM and CDR2 is ANQGSEA. CDR3 loop: CSVGPGLAGGPFFYNEQFF. As DNA, the CDR3 is TGCAGCGTTGGACCCGGACTAGCGGGGGGGCCTTTTTTCTACAATGAGCAGTTCTTC.

The chain combines TRBV7-6 with TRBJ2-1; D unclear. There are 13 residues in the CDR3. Germline lookup yields CDR1 SGHVS and CDR2 FNYEAQ. Trimming removed 3 bases at V and 4 bases at J, with 7 bases between. CDR3 nucleotide sequence: TGTGCCAGCAGCTTTCAAGCATACAATGAGCAGTTCTTC. Translation: CASSFQAYNEQFF.

The chain carries TRBV19 and TRBJ2-7; 9 positions agree with TRBD2. This CDR3 is built from 14 residues. V lost 6 bases and J lost 3; bases outside the gene matches: 6. Germline V lookup: CDR1 LNHDA, CDR2 SQIVND (reference sequence). Here the CDR3 reads CASSPGTSSYEQYF. CDR3 DNA: TGTGCCAGTAGCCCCGGGACTAGCAGCTACGAGCAGTACTTC.

The V call is TRBV18, the J call TRBJ2-1; unclear D gene. V was clipped by 3 bases and J by 4 bases, with 13 bases between them. The CDR3 sequence is 15 residues long. CDR1 is KGHSH and CDR2 is LQKENI in the germline V gene. The CDR3 coding sequence is TGTGCCAGCTCACCTCTCCCCCAGGCTTACAATGAGCAGTTCTTC. Translating gives CASSPLPQAYNEQFF.